The 22 T cell receptor beta chains reported below all come from one sample, sequenced in a study of T cell responses to AZD1222 COVID-19 vaccine. Only in-frame clones appear in the TCRdb table, and some are missing; sequencing was by immunoSEQ multiplex PCR. The table includes 98,000 or so clones, 70% to 90% detected once. Material: peripheral blood, obtained on day 0 of AZD1222 vaccination. These receptors were obtained from an adult in good health.

This clone was found a few times. V usage is TRBV28 and J usage is TRBJ1-1, with 7 bases identical to TRBD1. Germline V gene sequence: CDR1 MDHEN, CDR2 SYDVKM. The CDR3 spans 17 residues. V gave up 4 bases and J gave up 6 bases; unmatched junction bases: 17. This CDR3 is CASSSRANKGAKAEAFF. CDR3 in DNA: TGTGCCAGCAGTTCAAGGGCCAACAAGGGGGCGAAGGCTGAAGCTTTCTTT.

This sequence joins TRBV12-3 or TRBV12-4 and TRBJ2-2; weak D call: TRBD2 (6 bases). This CDR3 has 13 residues. Trimming took off 3 bases at V and 6 bases at J, with 8 bases between the two ends. CDR3 amino acids: CASSFSGPGELFF. The CDR3 DNA follows: TGTGCCAGCAGTTTTAGCGGCCCCGGGGAGCTGTTTTTT.

V gene TRBV19 combines with J gene TRBJ1-4; D gene unclear. Germline V gene lookup returns CDR1 LNHDA and CDR2 SQIVND (reference sequence). V shed 4 bases and J shed 0 bases, with 9 bases lying between them. The CDR3 runs to 15 residues. The CDR3 here is CASSTAVATNEKLFF. For the CDR3, the DNA is TGTGCCAGTAGTACAGCGGTGGCAACTAATGAAAAACTGTTTTTT.

This clone was observed once. One end of the junction varies from germline; a read error may be responsible. The chain is built from TRBV4-1 and TRBJ1-1; 9 bases fit TRBD1. CDR1 and CDR2 (germline): MGHRA, YSYEKL. CDR3 size: 14 residues. The CDR3 loop reads CASSQVRGTGSLLF. The CDR3 nucleotides read TGCGCCAGCAGCCAAGTACGGGGGACAGGGTCCCTCCTCTTT.

The chain employs TRBV5-5 and TRBJ2-7, with 10 bases matching TRBD1. J was trimmed by 3 bases and V by 0 bases; bases with no gene match: 0. From germline, CDR1 is SGHKS and CDR2 YYEKEE (reference sequence). CDR3 size: 14 residues. The CDR3 here is CASSLGTGGYEQYF. In DNA form, the CDR3 reads TGTGCCAGCAGCTTGGGGACAGGGGGCTACGAGCAGTACTTC.

The chain employs TRBV4-2 and TRBJ1-6; D is uncertain. Germline values: CDR1 LGHNA, CDR2 YNFKEQ. CDR3 length: 14 amino acids. V was pared by 4 bases and J by 5 bases, with 9 bases between. The DNA of the CDR3 is TGTGCCAGCAGCCGGGGAGGAGATAATTCACCCCTCCACTTT. Protein product: CASSRGGDNSPLHF.

V is TRBV28 and J is TRBJ2-7; the D is unclear. In germline, CDR1 is MDHEN, CDR2 SYDVKM. The CDR3 spans 14 residues. The V and J ends lost 6 bases and 3 bases respectively, with 15 bases between them. The CDR3 region has the DNA TGTGCCAGCAGCAGCGACAACACCTACTACGAGCAGTACTTC. Protein sequence: CASSSDNTYYEQYF.

V usage is TRBV4-1 and J usage is TRBJ2-1, with D possibly TRBD2 on 5 matching bases. The germline V and J ends were trimmed by 5 bases and 7 bases, with 18 bases remaining between them. Germline V gene sequence: CDR1 MGHRA, CDR2 YSYEKL. The CDR3 is made up of 15 amino acids. The CDR3 loop is CASSNWVGELNEQFF. The CDR3 nucleotides read TGCGCCAGCAGCAACTGGGTTGGGGAGCTTAATGAGCAGTTCTTC.

The genes are TRBV7-2 and TRBJ1-3, with D possibly matching TRBD1 (5 bases). V lost 5 bases and J lost 3, with 14 bases in between. The CDR3 is made up of 15 amino acids. Germline assignment: CDR1 SGHTA and CDR2 FQGNSA. The CDR3 sequence: CASSTRWGDGNTIYF. DNA for the CDR3: TGTGCCAGCAGCACCAGATGGGGGGATGGAAACACCATATATTTT.

The chain links TRBV2 to TRBJ1-2; no clear D gene. This CDR3 has 13 residues. Germline V CDR1 and CDR2: SNHLY, FYNNEI. V lost 1 base and J lost 8, with 11 bases in between. Here the CDR3 DNA reads TGTGCCAGCAGTGAAGATGGTAGGACGGGCTACACCTTC. Protein sequence: CASSEDGRTGYTF. Full variable domain (missing parts from reference TRBV2 and TRBJ1-2): EPEVTQTPSHQVTQMGQEVILRCVPISNHLYFYWYRQILGQKVEFLVSFYNNEISEKSEIFDDQFSVERPDGSNFTLKIRSTKLEDSAMYFCASSEDGRTGYTFGSGTRLTVV.

This clone was found a few times. V usage is TRBV11-2 and J usage is TRBJ2-3; 11 bases are shared with TRBD1. Trimming cost V 1 base and J 4 bases; bases outside gene matches: 1. There are 15 residues in the CDR3. CDR1 and CDR2 (germline): SGHAT, FQNNGV. Written as DNA, the CDR3 is TGTGCCAGCAGCTTAGGGACAGGGGGCCCAGATACGCAGTATTTT. It specifies CASSLGTGGPDTQYF.

The chain uses TRBV7-2 and TRBJ2-1; 11 nucleotides align to TRBD1. The V gene's germline CDR1 is SGHTA and CDR2 FQGNSA. The CDR3 length is 14 residues. V shed 8 bases and J 1 base; nucleotides not matched to a gene: 1. DNA of the CDR3: TGTGCCAGCGGGACAGGGGGATCCTACAATGAGCAGTTCTTC. Encoded protein: CASGTGGSYNEQFF.

The rearrangement uses TRBV28 and TRBJ1-5, with a possible D match to TRBD1 (5 bases). Germline CDR1 and CDR2: MDHEN and SYDVKM. There are 17 residues in the CDR3. V was pared by 1 base and J by 0 bases, with 13 bases between. Here the CDR3 DNA reads TGTGCCAGCAGTTTATCGGGACTCATGTTTAGCAATCAGCCCCAGCATTTT. Amino acid sequence: CASSLSGLMFSNQPQHF.

This rearrangement joins TRBV2 to TRBJ2-7; 7 bases fit TRBD1. Per the germline V gene, CDR1 is SNHLY and CDR2 is FYNNEI. CDR3 length: 13 residues. Unmatched junction bases numbered 3, after V lost 4 bases and J lost 3 bases. CDR3 residues: CASSGQGDYEQYF. CDR3 bases: TGTGCCAGCAGTGGACAGGGAGACTACGAGCAGTACTTC. Full variable domain (remainder filled in from reference TRBV2 and TRBJ2-7): EPEVTQTPSHQVTQMGQEVILRCVPISNHLYFYWYRQILGQKVEFLVSFYNNEISEKSEIFDDQFSVERPDGSNFTLKIRSTKLEDSAMYFCASSGQGDYEQYFGPGTRLTVT.

V is TRBV6-5 and J is TRBJ1-4, with D possibly being TRBD1 (5 bases). This CDR3 is 11 amino acids long. From germline, CDR1 is MNHEY and CDR2 SVGAGI. The ends were cut back, 7 bases at V and 7 bases at J, with 7 bases in the middle. The DNA of the CDR3 is TGTGCCAGCACCCAGGGTGAAAAACTGTTTTTT. Residues: CASTQGEKLFF.

V is TRBV29-1 and J is TRBJ1-1, with D maybe TRBD1 (6 bases). Trimming took 5 bases from V and 1 from J, leaving 11 bases between them. The CDR3 is 13 residues long. Looked up from germline, CDR1 is SQVTM and CDR2 is ANQGSEA. The DNA for the CDR3 is TGCAGCGTTAGCCCACAGGGGAACACTGAAGCTTTCTTT. This codes for CSVSPQGNTEAFF.

The sample holds a few counts of this clone. This chain links TRBV14 with TRBJ2-3; no reliable D call. The germline gives CDR1 SGHDN, CDR2 FVKESK. CDR3 size: 13 residues. The V gene lost 0 bases and the J gene lost 4 bases, with 5 bases spanning the gap. The CDR3 reads CASSQDFADTQYF. The CDR3 DNA sequence: TGTGCCAGCAGCCAAGATTTCGCAGATACGCAGTATTTT.

This chain links TRBV30 with TRBJ2-3; D perhaps matches TRBD2 (5 bases). Trimming took off 4 bases at V and 6 bases at J, with 11 bases between the two ends. The CDR3 spans 12 residues. The germline gives CDR1 GTSNPN, CDR2 SVGIG (reference sequence). The DNA of the CDR3 is TGTGCCTGGAATGCGGGCTGGGATACGCAGTATTTT. It codes for CAWNAGWDTQYF. The variable domain in full, completed from reference TRBV30 and TRBJ2-3, reads SQTIHQWPATLVQPVGSPLSLECTVEGTSNPNLYWYRQAAGRGLQLLFYSVGIGQISSEVPQNLSASRPQDRQFILSSKKLLLSDSGFYLCAWNAGWDTQYFGPGTRLTVL.

The chain couples TRBV6-5 to TRBJ1-6; D is undetermined. Trimming removed 6 bases from V and 5 bases from J, with 5 bases in between. This CDR3 region has 12 residues. Looked up from germline, CDR1 is MNHEY and CDR2 is SVGAGI. CDR3 DNA: TGTGCCAGCAGGGCCAATAATTCACCCCTCCACTTT. This encodes CASRANNSPLHF.

This chain joins TRBV5-1 and TRBJ1-5; 10 bases agree with TRBD1. The V gene's germline CDR1 is SGHRS and CDR2 YFSETQ. With 4 bases clipped from V and 2 bases from J, the junction kept 3 bases outside the gene matches. This CDR3 has 15 residues. CDR3 loop: CASSGGTGGNQPQHF. The CDR3 DNA is TGCGCCAGCAGCGGGGGGACAGGGGGCAATCAGCCCCAGCATTTT.

This chain links TRBV21-1 with TRBJ1-6; the table assigns TRBD1, which was not confirmed against the DNA. TRBV21-1 is a listed pseudogene. The CDR3 spans 12 residues. The CDR3 DNA sequence: TGTGCGAACAGGGGAGATAATTCACCCCTCCACTTT. This gives the protein CANRGDNSPLHF.

The V and J genes are TRBV7-2 and TRBJ1-3, with D hard to call. The CDR3 runs 14 residues. The V gene's germline CDR1 is SGHTA and CDR2 FQGNSA. Trimming removed 7 bases at V and 8 bases at J, with 18 bases between. The CDR3 DNA reads as TGTGCCAGCACCAGAACGAACCCTCGCGACACCATATATTTT. This gives the protein CASTRTNPRDTIYF.